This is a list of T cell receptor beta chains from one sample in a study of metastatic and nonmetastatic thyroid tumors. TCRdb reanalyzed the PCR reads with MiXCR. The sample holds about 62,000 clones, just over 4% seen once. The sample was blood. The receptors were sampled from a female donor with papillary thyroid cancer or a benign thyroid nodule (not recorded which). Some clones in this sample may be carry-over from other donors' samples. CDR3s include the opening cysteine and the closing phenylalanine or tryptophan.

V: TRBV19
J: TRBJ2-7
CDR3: CASSTGTSGIRQQYF

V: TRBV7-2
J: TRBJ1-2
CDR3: CASSHLVGTEIYGYTF

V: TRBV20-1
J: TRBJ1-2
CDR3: CSAPHLDGYTF

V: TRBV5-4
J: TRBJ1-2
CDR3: CASRNPLRSGYTF

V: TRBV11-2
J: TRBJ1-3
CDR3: CASSLVRGSNTIYF

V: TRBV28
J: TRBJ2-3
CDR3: CASSFAGSDTQYF

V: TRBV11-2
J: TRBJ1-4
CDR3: CASRQGTVVNEKLFF

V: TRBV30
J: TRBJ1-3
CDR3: CAWRGGGDGNTIYF

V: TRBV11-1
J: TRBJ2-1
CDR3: CASSIRPRNNEQFF

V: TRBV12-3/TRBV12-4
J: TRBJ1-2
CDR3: CASTTWTGSIKGYTF

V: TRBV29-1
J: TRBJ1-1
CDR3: CSVARRLGDTEAFF

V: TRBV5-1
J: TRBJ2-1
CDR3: CASRGDSGSSYNEQFF

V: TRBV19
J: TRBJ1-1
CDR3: CASSIGYRGRAEAFF

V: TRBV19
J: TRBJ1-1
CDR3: CASSIQRNTEAFF

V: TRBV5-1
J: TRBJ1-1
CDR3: CASSLGDFANTEAFF

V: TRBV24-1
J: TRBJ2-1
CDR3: CATSDTGTSGPSSYNEQFF

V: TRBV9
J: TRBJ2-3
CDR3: CASSVRSSTDTQYF

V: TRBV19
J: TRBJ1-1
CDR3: CASIRGYGDEAFF

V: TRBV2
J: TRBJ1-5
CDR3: CASTRGDQAQHF

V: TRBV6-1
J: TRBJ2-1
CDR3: CASSPDARSYHDEQFF

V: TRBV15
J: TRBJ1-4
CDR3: CATSRGQGISEKLFF

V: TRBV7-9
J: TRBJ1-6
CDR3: CASNPSTGSPLHF

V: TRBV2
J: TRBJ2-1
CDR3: CASNRYNEQFF

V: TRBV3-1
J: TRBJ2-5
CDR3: CASSQRTGYQETQYF

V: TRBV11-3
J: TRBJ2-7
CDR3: CASSLSGSSYEQYF

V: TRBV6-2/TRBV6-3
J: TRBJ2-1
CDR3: CASSATGGSYNNEQFF

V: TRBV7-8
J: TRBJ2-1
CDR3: CASSTRTGDEQFF

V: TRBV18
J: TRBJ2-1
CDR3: CASSLGQSSYNEQFF

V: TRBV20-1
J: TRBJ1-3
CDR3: CSARDPDRGNTIYF

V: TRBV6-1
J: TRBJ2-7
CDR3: CASSPRTGEQYF

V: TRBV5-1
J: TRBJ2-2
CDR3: CASSFGPLAGVPGELFF

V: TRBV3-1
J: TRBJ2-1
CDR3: CASSDTIHNEQFF

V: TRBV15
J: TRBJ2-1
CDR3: CATSTLAATTNEQFF

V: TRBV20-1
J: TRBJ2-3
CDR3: CSARRLAGRTDTQYF

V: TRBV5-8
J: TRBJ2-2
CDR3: CASSLDAATGELFF

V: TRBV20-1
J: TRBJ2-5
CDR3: CSARGGGLAGANQATQYF

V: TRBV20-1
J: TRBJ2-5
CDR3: CSASSETQYF

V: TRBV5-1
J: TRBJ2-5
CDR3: CASSGYGGTEETQYF

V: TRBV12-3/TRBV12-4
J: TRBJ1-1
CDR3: CASSSTGTSNTEAFF

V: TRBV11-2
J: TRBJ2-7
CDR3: CASSSRDLLYEQYF

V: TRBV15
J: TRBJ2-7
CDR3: CATSRGWGYEQYF

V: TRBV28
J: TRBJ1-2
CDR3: CASTGSRRAGYTF

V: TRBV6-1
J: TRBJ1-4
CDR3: CASSLSRTANEKLFF